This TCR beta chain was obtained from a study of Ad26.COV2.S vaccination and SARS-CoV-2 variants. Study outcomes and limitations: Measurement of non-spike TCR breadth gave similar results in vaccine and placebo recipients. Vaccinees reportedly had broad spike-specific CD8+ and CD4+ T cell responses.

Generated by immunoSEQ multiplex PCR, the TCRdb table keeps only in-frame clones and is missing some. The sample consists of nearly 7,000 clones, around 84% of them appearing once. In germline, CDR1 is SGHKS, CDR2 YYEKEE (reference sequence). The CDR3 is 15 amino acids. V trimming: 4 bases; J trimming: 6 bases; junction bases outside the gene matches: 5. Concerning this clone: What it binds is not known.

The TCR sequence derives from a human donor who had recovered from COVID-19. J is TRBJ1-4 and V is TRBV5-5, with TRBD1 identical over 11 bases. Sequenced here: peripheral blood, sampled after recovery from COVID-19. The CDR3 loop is CASSRTGGRDEKLFF. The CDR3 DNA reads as TGTGCCAGCAGCAGGACAGGGGGCAGAGATGAAAAACTGTTTTTT.